Below are 24 T cell receptor beta chains sequenced from a single sample in a study of OX40 agonist ivuxolimab in advanced cancers. The method was immunoSEQ multiplex PCR; TCRdb's version includes in-frame clones alone and lacks a portion of them. Here the sample spans about 19,000 clones, 83% being singletons. Sample: CD4+ or CD8+ T cells sorted from blood, taken in a trial of the OX40 agonist ivuxolimab. Receptors originate from an adult with an advanced solid tumor such as melanoma, head and neck, liver or kidney cancer.

The chain uses TRBV4-1 and TRBJ1-4; 8 nucleotides match TRBD1. Germline values: CDR1 MGHRA, CDR2 YSYEKL. This CDR3 has 14 residues. V lost 4 bases to trimming and J lost 7 bases; unmatched junction nucleotides: 5. The CDR3 nucleotides are TGCGCCAGCAGCCCACGGACAGGGATTGAAAAACTGTTTTTT. This codes for CASSPRTGIEKLFF.

This chain links TRBV7-9 with TRBJ2-5; tentative D call: TRBD1 (6 bases). This CDR3 is 14 amino acids long. Germline assignment: CDR1 SEHNR and CDR2 FQNEAQ (reference sequence). Between the trimmed V and J ends, which lost 5 bases and 0 bases, there was a span of 10 bases. This chain's CDR3 is CASSQQGYQETQYF. The CDR3 DNA follows: TGTGCCAGCAGCCAACAGGGATACCAAGAGACCCAGTACTTC. Using reference TRBV7-9 and TRBJ2-5 for the parts outside the CDR3, the full variable domain is DTGVSQNPRHKITKRGQNVTFRCDPISEHNRLYWYRQTLGQGPEFLTYFQNEAQLEKSRLLSDRFSAERPKGSFSTLEIQRTEQGDSAMYLCASSQQGYQETQYFGPGTRLLVL.

With respect to this clone: This CDR3 is also generated by other DNA sequences in the sample. CDR3 loop: CASSLVRGHEQYF. The CDR3, as DNA: TGTGCCAGCAGCTTAGTGAGGGGCCACGAGCAGTACTTC. The rearrangement joins TRBV11-3 to TRBJ2-7; D assignment may be TRBD1 or TRBD2 (5 bases each). The germline V gene has CDR1 SGHNT and CDR2 YENEEA. Trimming removed 1 base from V and 5 bases from J, with 9 bases in between. The CDR3 extends over 13 amino acids.

The rearrangement links TRBV4-1 to TRBJ2-7; 12 bases are shared with TRBD2. Per germline, CDR1 MGHRA and CDR2 YSYEKL. The CDR3 is 13 amino acids. V was pared by 1 base and J by 10 bases, with 2 bases of the junction left unmatched. CDR3 region: CASSQASGGAQYF. The CDR3 DNA reads TGCGCCAGCAGCCAAGCTAGCGGGGGGGCCCAGTACTTC.

This clone was counted at least ten times. The chain carries TRBV5-6 and TRBJ1-5, with D possibly TRBD1 on 6 matching bases. The ends were cut back, 0 bases at V and 7 bases at J, with 14 bases in the middle. This CDR3 is 15 amino acids long. The germline V gene has CDR1 SGHDT and CDR2 YYEEEE. This chain's CDR3 is CASSLGRGGSQPQHF. The CDR3 nucleotides read TGTGCCAGCAGCTTGGGTAGAGGGGGGTCCCAGCCCCAGCATTTT.

The V call is TRBV6-6, the J call TRBJ1-1; the D is unclear. The CDR3 sequence is 13 residues long. In germline, CDR1 is MNHNY, CDR2 SVGAGI (reference sequence). Trimming removed 6 bases from V and 4 bases from J, with 12 bases in between. The CDR3 sequence is CASSHGLITEAFF. The CDR3 nucleotides are TGTGCCAGCAGCCATGGACTCATCACTGAAGCTTTCTTT.

The chain uses TRBV9 and TRBJ2-3, with 12 bases fitting TRBD2. This CDR3 has 17 amino acids. The ends lost 4 bases at V and 0 bases at J; junction bases unmatched: 6. Germline CDR1 SGDLS, CDR2 YYNGEE. CDR3 coding DNA: TGTGCCAGCAGCCCCCGGACTAGCGGGGCTAGCACAGATACGCAGTATTTT. Protein product: CASSPRTSGASTDTQYF.

V usage is TRBV6-1 and J usage is TRBJ2-5; D may correspond to TRBD1 or TRBD2 (5 bases each). This CDR3 is 15 amino acids long. V dropped 4 bases and J dropped 2 bases, with 14 bases sitting between them. Germline CDR1 is MNHNS and CDR2 is SASEGT. CDR3 in amino acids: CASSAWGLAQETQYF. CDR3 coding DNA: TGTGCCAGCAGTGCATGGGGCCTAGCTCAAGAGACCCAGTACTTC.

There are a few counts of this clone. The chain recombines TRBV7-9 with TRBJ2-2, with D tentatively TRBD2 (6 bases). Germline CDR1 SEHNR, CDR2 FQNEAQ (reference sequence). There are 16 residues in the CDR3. Trimming removed 2 bases from V and 4 bases from J, with 14 bases in between. CDR3 residues: CASSLKRAGITGELFF. The CDR3 coding sequence is TGTGCCAGCAGCTTAAAAAGGGCGGGGATCACCGGGGAGCTGTTTTTT.

The table lists this clone with a count of one. The chain combines TRBV27 with TRBJ2-7; D is unresolved. From germline, CDR1 is MNHEY and CDR2 SMNVEV (reference sequence). V lost 3 bases to trimming and J lost 0 bases, with 9 bases between them. This CDR3 spans 14 amino acids. CDR3 residues: CASSFTTGSYEQYF. The CDR3 DNA sequence: TGTGCCAGCAGTTTTACCACCGGCTCCTACGAGCAGTACTTC.

The chain combines TRBV28 with TRBJ2-7; TRBD2 is a possible D gene (5 bases). Germline CDR1 and CDR2: MDHEN and SYDVKM. The CDR3 has 13 residues. Trimming left V 3 bases short and J 2 bases short, with 8 bases between. CDR3 in amino acids: CASSLSGTYEQYF. The CDR3 region has the DNA TGTGCCAGCAGTTTGTCCGGGACCTACGAGCAGTACTTC.

The V call is TRBV6-1, the J call TRBJ2-7, with D perhaps assigned TRBD1 or TRBD2 (5 bases each). This CDR3 is built from 14 residues. Trimming stripped 7 bases from V and 3 bases from J, with 16 bases between. CDR1 MNHNS and CDR2 SASEGT come from the germline V gene. The CDR3 coding sequence is TGTGCCAGCACCACTGCAGGGACCTTCTACGAGCAGTACTTC. Its protein is CASTTAGTFYEQYF.

The chain couples TRBV7-2 to TRBJ1-1; tentative D call: TRBD1 (6 bases). The CDR3 has 14 residues. Germline CDR1 SGHTA, CDR2 FQGNSA. The V and J ends lost 4 bases and 5 bases respectively, with 14 bases between them. As DNA, the CDR3 is TGTGCCAGCAGCTCCAGGGGAGGTTGGACTGAAGCTTTCTTT. This codes for CASSSRGGWTEAFF.

This rearrangement joins TRBV5-5 to TRBJ2-2, with D maybe TRBD1 (5 bases). Germline values: CDR1 SGHKS, CDR2 YYEKEE (reference sequence). Trimming shortened V by 1 base and J by 6 bases, and 10 bases separated the two germline ends. The CDR3 spans 14 residues. The CDR3 loop reads CASSLLGVPGELFF. The CDR3 nucleotides are TGTGCCAGCAGCTTGTTAGGGGTCCCCGGGGAGCTGTTTTTT.

This chain links TRBV10-1 with TRBJ2-7, with 9 positions matching TRBD2. The CDR3 spans 14 residues. V gave up 5 bases and J gave up 3 bases; unmatched junction bases: 5. CDR1 is WNHNN and CDR2 is SYGVQD in the germline V gene (reference sequence). The CDR3 DNA is TGCGCCAGCAGTAACCTAGCGGGGAGCTACGAGCAGTACTTC. Translation gives CASSNLAGSYEQYF.

In DNA, the CDR3 is TGTGCCAGCAGTAATCCTGGTCGGGGAGAGCAGTACTTC. It translates to CASSNPGRGEQYF. The chain carries TRBV25-1 and TRBJ2-7, with D tentatively TRBD2 (5 bases). CDR3 length equals 13 residues. V shed 5 bases and J shed 7 bases, with 15 bases lying between them. The germline V gene encodes CDR1 MGHDK and CDR2 SYGVNS.

DNA of the CDR3: TGTGCCAGTAGTATAGACCCGGGACAGGGGGCGTTCTTC. This codes for CASSIDPGQGAFF. The V and J genes are TRBV19 and TRBJ2-1; 12 bases align to TRBD1. The J segment lost 15 bases and the V segment lost 0 bases, leaving 3 bases of the junction unmatched. This CDR3 region has 13 residues. CDR1 is LNHDA, CDR2 SQIVND, per germline (reference sequence).

The chain is built from TRBV27 and TRBJ2-1; no clear D. From germline, CDR1 is MNHEY and CDR2 SMNVEV (reference sequence). The germline V and J ends were trimmed by 6 bases and 0 bases, with 12 bases remaining between them. The CDR3 has 15 amino acids. The chain's CDR3 is CASRSLDSSYNEQFF. CDR3 DNA sequence: TGTGCCAGCAGAAGCCTGGATAGCTCCTACAATGAGCAGTTCTTC.

V gene TRBV15 combines with J gene TRBJ1-4; D is perhaps TRBD1 (6 bases). The CDR3 totals 16 residues. Germline CDR1 and CDR2: LNHNV and YYDKDF (reference sequence). The germline V and J ends were trimmed by 0 bases and 5 bases, with 13 bases remaining between them. CDR3 nucleotides: TGTGCCACCAGCAGAGATGGCAGGGGTGGGAATGAAAAACTGTTTTTT. Its translation: CATSRDGRGGNEKLFF.

The genes are TRBV13 and TRBJ2-3, with a tentative D call TRBD2 (6 bases). The CDR3 length is 15 residues. V lost 7 bases to trimming and J lost 4 bases, with 18 bases between them. Germline V gives CDR1 PRHDT, CDR2 FYEKMQ (reference sequence). CDR3 sequence: CASKVAGYPADTQYF. The CDR3 nucleotides read TGTGCCAGCAAGGTCGCGGGGTATCCTGCAGATACGCAGTATTTT.

The chain is built from TRBV9 and TRBJ2-7, with D possibly called TRBD1 or TRBD2 (5 bases each). The CDR3 runs to 14 residues. Germline V gene lookup returns CDR1 SGDLS and CDR2 YYNGEE. Trimming cost V 4 bases and J 1 base, with 12 bases left between them. The CDR3, as DNA: TGTGCCAGCAGCTCCCGGGACGGTTCCTACGAGCAGTACTTC. This translates into CASSSRDGSYEQYF.

The gene calls are TRBV10-3 and TRBJ1-2, with 9 bases fitting TRBD1. Germline V gives CDR1 ENHRY, CDR2 SYGVKD. After removal of 7 bases from V and 9 bases from J, the junction contained 9 bases not matched to a gene. The CDR3 has 13 amino acids. The CDR3, as DNA: TGTGCCATCACATATGGGACAGGGAGCAGCTACACCTTC. Amino acid sequence: CAITYGTGSSYTF.

The genes are TRBV27 and TRBJ2-7; D may correspond to TRBD1 or TRBD2 (5 bases each). The V end lost 5 bases, the J end lost 2 bases, and 10 bases lay between the germline ends. This CDR3 is 13 amino acids long. CDR1 and CDR2 (germline): MNHEY, SMNVEV (reference sequence). The CDR3 loop is CASSPRGPYEQYF. The CDR3, as DNA: TGTGCCAGCAGTCCGAGGGGTCCCTACGAGCAGTACTTC.

This clone was seen once. The V gene is TRBV19, the J gene TRBJ2-3; D call uncertain. The V gene lost 10 bases and the J gene lost 1 base, with 12 bases spanning the gap. The CDR3 loop spans 13 amino acids. Germline-derived CDR1 and CDR2 are LNHDA and SQIVND (reference sequence). CDR3 loop: CATHPRGTDTQYF. Written as DNA, the CDR3 is TGTGCCACACATCCCCGGGGCACAGATACGCAGTATTTT.